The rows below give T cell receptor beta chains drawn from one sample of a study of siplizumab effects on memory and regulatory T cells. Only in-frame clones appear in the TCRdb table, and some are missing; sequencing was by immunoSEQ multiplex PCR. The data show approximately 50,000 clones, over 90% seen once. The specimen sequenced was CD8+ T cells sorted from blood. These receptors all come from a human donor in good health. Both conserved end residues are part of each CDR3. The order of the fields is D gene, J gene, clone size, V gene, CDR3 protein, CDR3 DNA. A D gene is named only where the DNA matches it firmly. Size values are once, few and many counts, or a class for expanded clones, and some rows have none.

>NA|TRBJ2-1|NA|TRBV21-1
CASSRTRYNEQFF
TGTGCCAGCAGCAGGACTAGGTACAATGAGCAGTTCTTC
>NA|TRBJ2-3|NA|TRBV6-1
CASSEQGAHDTQYF
TGTGCCAGCAGTGAACAAGGAGCCCATGATACGCAGTATTTT
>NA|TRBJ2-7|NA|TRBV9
CASSVAEGDSYEQYF
TGTGCCAGCAGCGTAGCGGAGGGGGATTCCTACGAGCAGTACTTC
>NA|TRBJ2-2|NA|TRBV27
CASSPLAVPRAGELFF
TGTGCCAGCAGCCCCTTAGCGGTTCCTAGGGCCGGGGAGCTGTTTTTT
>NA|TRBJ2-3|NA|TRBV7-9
CASSLGDGDTDTQYF
TGTGCCAGCAGCTTAGGGGACGGAGACACAGATACGCAGTATTTT
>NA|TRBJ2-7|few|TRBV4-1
CASSQDFSRVYEQYF
TGCGCCAGCAGCCAAGATTTTTCGCGGGTATACGAGCAGTACTTC
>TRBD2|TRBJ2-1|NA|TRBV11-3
CASSPERESSYNEQFF
TGTGCCAGCAGCCCCGAGCGGGAGAGCTCCTACAATGAGCAGTTCTTC
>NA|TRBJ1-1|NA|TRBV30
CAWTLGVRETEAFF
TGTGCCTGGACACTGGGAGTTCGGGAAACTGAAGCTTTCTTT
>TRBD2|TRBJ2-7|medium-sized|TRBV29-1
CSVEWSSGPRGEQYF
TGCAGCGTTGAATGGTCTAGCGGTCCCCGGGGAGAGCAGTACTTC
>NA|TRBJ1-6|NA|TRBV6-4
CASSESRGNSPLHF
TGTGCCAGCAGTGAATCCAGGGGTAATTCACCCCTCCACTTT
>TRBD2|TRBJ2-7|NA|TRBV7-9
CASRLAGEYEQYF
TGTGCCAGCCGACTAGCGGGAGAATACGAGCAGTACTTC
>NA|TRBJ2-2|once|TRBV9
CASSVAVPPGELFF
TGTGCCAGCAGCGTAGCAGTCCCCCCCGGGGAGCTGTTTTTT
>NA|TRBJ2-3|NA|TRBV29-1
CSVEADTQYF
TGCAGCGTGGAAGCAGATACGCAGTATTTT
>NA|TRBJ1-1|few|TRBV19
CASSETAMNTEAFF
TGTGCCAGTAGTGAGACAGCCATGAACACTGAAGCTTTCTTT
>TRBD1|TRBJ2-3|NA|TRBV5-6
CASSQTGDSTDTQYF
TGTGCCAGCAGCCAAACAGGGGATAGCACAGATACGCAGTATTTT
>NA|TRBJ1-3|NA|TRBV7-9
CASSFPGGAGNTIYF
TGTGCCAGCAGCTTCCCGGGAGGGGCGGGAAACACCATATATTTT
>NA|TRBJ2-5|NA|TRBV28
CASSLISRETQYF
TGTGCCAGCAGTTTAATCTCTAGAGAGACCCAGTACTTC
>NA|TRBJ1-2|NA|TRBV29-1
CSVEAVRATLYGYTF
TGCAGCGTTGAAGCGGTCAGAGCAACCCTCTATGGCTACACCTTC
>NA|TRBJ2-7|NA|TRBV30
CAWSVSERPKYVIDEQYF
TGTGCCTGGAGTGTATCTGAACGGCCCAAGTACGTTATTGACGAGCAGTACTTC
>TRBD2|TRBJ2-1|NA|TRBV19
CASRTSGNEQFF
TGTGCCAGTAGAACTAGCGGAAATGAGCAGTTCTTC
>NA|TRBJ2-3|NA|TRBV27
CASSLYALSTDTQYF
TGTGCCAGCAGTTTATATGCGTTAAGCACAGATACGCAGTATTTT
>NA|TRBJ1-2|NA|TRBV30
CAWWISGRGNYGYTF
TGTGCCTGGTGGATCTCAGGACGGGGAAACTATGGCTACACCTTC
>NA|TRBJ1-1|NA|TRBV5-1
CASSLQGWNTEAFF
TGTGCCAGCAGCTTACAGGGTTGGAACACTGAAGCTTTCTTT
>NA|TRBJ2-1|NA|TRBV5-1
CASSLDRALNEQFF
TGCGCCAGCAGCTTGGACAGGGCCTTAAATGAGCAGTTCTTC
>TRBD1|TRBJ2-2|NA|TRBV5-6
CASSWDRSNTGELFF
TGTGCCAGCAGCTGGGACAGGAGTAATACCGGGGAGCTGTTTTTT
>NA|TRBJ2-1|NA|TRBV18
CASSPTNEQFF
TGTGCCAGCTCACCGACTAATGAGCAGTTCTTC
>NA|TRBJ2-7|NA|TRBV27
CASRPEWDSYSYEQYF
TGTGCCAGCCGACCTGAGTGGGACTCCTACTCCTACGAGCAGTACTTC
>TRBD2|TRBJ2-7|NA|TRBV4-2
CASSWGLAVAYEQYF
TGTGCCAGCAGCTGGGGACTAGCGGTTGCCTACGAGCAGTACTTC
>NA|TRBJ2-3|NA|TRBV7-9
CASSLARGVLGTDTQYF
TGTGCCAGCAGCTTAGCGAGGGGGGTGCTCGGCACAGATACGCAGTATTTT
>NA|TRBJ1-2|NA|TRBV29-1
CSVESQRSRGDGYTF
TGCAGCGTTGAGTCGCAGAGGTCACGAGGAGATGGCTACACCTTC
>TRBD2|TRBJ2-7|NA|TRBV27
CASSLIGGGEQYF
TGTGCCAGCAGTTTAATCGGCGGGGGGGAGCAGTACTTC
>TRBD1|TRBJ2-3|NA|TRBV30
CAWSPDRGSQYF
TGTGCCTGGAGTCCAGACAGGGGGTCGCAGTATTTT
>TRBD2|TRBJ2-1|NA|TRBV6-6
CASSYTSAGEQFF
TGTGCCAGCAGTTACACTAGCGCGGGTGAGCAGTTCTTC
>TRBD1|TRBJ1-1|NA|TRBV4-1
CASSQEGQGARSTEAFF
TGCGCCAGCAGCCAAGAAGGACAGGGGGCTAGGAGCACTGAAGCTTTCTTT
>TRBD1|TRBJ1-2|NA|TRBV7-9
CASSLEGAGYGYTF
TGTGCCAGCAGCTTAGAGGGGGCAGGCTATGGCTACACCTTC
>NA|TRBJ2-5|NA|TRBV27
CASSFGRNGAQYF
TGTGCCAGCAGTTTTGGGCGGAACGGGGCCCAGTACTTC
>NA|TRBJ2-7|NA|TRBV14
CASSQVSTWSSYEQYF
TGTGCCAGCAGTCAAGTCAGCACTTGGAGCTCCTACGAGCAGTACTTC
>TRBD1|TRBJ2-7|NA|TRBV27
CASSLSGTGIYEQYF
TGTGCCAGCAGTTTATCGGGGACAGGGATCTACGAGCAGTACTTC
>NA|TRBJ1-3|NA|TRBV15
CATRAAGNTIYF
TGTGCCACCAGGGCCGCTGGAAACACCATATATTTT
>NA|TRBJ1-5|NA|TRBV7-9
CASSLEDSNQPQHF
TGTGCCAGCAGCTTAGAGGACAGCAATCAGCCCCAGCATTTT
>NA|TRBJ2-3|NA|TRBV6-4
CASSDTPSDNTDTQYF
TGTGCCAGCAGTGACACCCCTAGCGATAACACAGATACGCAGTATTTT
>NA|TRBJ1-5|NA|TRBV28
CASSPQVGQPQHF
TGTGCCAGCAGCCCCCAGGTTGGCCAGCCCCAGCATTTT
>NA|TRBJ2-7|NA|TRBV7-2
CASSLGSGYEQYF
TGTGCCAGCAGCTTAGGCAGCGGTTACGAGCAGTACTTC
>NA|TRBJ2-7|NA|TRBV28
CASSFIPSSSDEQYF
TGTGCCAGCAGTTTTATACCCTCCAGCTCGGACGAGCAGTACTTC
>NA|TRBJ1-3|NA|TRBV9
CASSGNNGSGNTIYF
TGTGCCAGCAGCGGTAATAACGGCTCTGGAAACACCATATATTTT
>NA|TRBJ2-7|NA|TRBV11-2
CASSRHEQYF
TGTGCCAGCAGCCGACATGAGCAGTACTTC
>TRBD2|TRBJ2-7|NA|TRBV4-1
CASSQAAGGGEQYF
TGCGCCAGCAGCCAAGCAGCGGGGGGTGGGGAGCAGTACTTC
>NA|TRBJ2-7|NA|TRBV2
CASSEGGRFSYEQYF
TGTGCCAGCAGTGAAGGGGGACGGTTCTCCTACGAGCAGTACTTC
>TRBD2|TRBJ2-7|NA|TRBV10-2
CASSEPSGYEQYF
TGCGCCAGCAGTGAACCTAGCGGATACGAGCAGTACTTC
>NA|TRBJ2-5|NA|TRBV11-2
CASSLENGNQETQYF
TGTGCCAGCAGCTTAGAAAACGGGAACCAAGAGACCCAGTACTTC
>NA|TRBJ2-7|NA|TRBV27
CASSLRGRTYEQYF
TGTGCCAGCAGCCTCCGGGGACGGACCTACGAGCAGTACTTC
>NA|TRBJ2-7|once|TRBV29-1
CSVVELASSYEQYF
TGCAGCGTTGTTGAGCTAGCAAGCTCCTACGAGCAGTACTTC
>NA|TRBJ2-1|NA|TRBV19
CASSIGWTYNEQFF
TGTGCCAGTAGTATCGGCTGGACCTACAATGAGCAGTTCTTC
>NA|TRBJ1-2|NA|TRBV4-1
CASSSDRITGYTF
TGCGCCAGCAGCTCCGATAGAATTACTGGCTACACCTTC
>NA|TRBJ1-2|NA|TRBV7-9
CASSLALGGDYGYTF
TGTGCCAGCAGCTTAGCGCTAGGGGGAGACTATGGCTACACCTTC
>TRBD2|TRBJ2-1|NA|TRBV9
CASSVGLAVLSSYNEQFF
TGTGCCAGCAGCGTTGGACTAGCGGTATTAAGCTCCTACAATGAGCAGTTCTTC
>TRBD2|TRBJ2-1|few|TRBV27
CASMREVFSEQFF
TGTGCCAGCATGCGGGAGGTCTTTTCTGAGCAGTTCTTC
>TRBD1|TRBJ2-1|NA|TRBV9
CASTAGGAGYNEQFF
TGTGCCAGCACCGCAGGGGGCGCGGGGTACAATGAGCAGTTCTTC
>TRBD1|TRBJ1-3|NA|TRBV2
CASSTLSGQMGNTIYF
TGTGCCAGCAGCACCCTTTCGGGACAGATGGGAAACACCATATATTTT